This T cell receptor (beta chain) comes out of a study of T cells in women clearing cervical HPV infection. In regard to this clone: The antigen is undetermined. The read is 3 residues too short to cover the CDR3 end, so that end is filled in from the germline J gene.

Whole-study findings and limits: Richness plus V gene abundances separated cases from controls with AUC roughly 0.83.

The data were produced by immunoSEQ multiplex PCR, yet TCRdb's version contains in-frame clones alone and is incomplete. In all, the sample yields around 46,000 clones. V lost 8 bases and J 0 bases, leaving 10 bases between the germline ends. Germline CDR1 reads GTSNPN; CDR2 reads SVGIG (reference sequence). This CDR3 has 13 residues. The specimen sequenced was blood buffy coat. This receptor was obtained from a woman between 18 and 75 years old with a cervical HPV16 infection that either progressed to CIN3+ or cleared (not recorded which). V gene TRBV30 combines with J gene TRBJ1-4; D ambiguous. CDR3 DNA (partial): TGTGCCGGGCGCACATCAACTAATGAAAAA. Protein: CAGRTSTNEK. The full-length CDR3 reads as CAGRTSTNEKLFF.